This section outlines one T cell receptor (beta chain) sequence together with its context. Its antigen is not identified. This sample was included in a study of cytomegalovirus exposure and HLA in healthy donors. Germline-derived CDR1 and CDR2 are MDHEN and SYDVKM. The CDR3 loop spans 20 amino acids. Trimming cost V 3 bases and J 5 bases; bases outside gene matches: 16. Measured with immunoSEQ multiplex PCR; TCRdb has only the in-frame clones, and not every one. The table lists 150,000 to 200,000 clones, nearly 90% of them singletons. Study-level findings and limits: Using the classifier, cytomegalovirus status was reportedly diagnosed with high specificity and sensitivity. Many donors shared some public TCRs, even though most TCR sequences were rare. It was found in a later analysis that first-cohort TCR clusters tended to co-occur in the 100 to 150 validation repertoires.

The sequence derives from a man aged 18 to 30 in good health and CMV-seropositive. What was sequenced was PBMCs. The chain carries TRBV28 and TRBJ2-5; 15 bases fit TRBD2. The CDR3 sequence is CASSFPPDTGLAGGGETQYF. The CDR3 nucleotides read TGTGCCAGCAGTTTCCCCCCGGACACCGGACTAGCGGGAGGGGGCGAGACCCAGTACTTC. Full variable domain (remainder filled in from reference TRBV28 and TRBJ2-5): DVKVTQSSRYLVKRTGEKVFLECVQDMDHENMFWYRQDPGLGLRLIYFSYDVKMKEKGDIPEGYSVSREKKERFSLILESASTNQTSMYLCASSFPPDTGLAGGGETQYFGPGTRLLVL.